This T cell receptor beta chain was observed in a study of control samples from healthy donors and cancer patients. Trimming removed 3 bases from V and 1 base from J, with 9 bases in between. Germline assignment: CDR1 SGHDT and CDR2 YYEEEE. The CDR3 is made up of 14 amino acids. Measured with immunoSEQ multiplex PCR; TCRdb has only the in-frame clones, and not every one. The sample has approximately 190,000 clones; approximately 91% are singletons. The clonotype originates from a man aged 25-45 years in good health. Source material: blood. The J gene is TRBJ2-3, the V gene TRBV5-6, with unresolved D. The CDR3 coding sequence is TGTGCCAGCAGCTGGAACAGACGCACAGATACGCAGTATTTT. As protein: CASSWNRRTDTQYF.